These T cell receptor beta chains were read from a single sample in a study of shared clonotypes between healthy human individuals. The repertoire was sequenced with immunoSEQ multiplex PCR; TCRdb's copy has only in-frame clones and lacks some. The sample gives about 2.4 million clones, roughly 93% of which show up once; 0.36% is in the top ten. Sequencing was performed on naive CD4+ T cells from PBMCs. The receptors were gathered from a man younger than 35 in good health. Some clones in this sample may be carry-over from other donors' samples. The CDR3 runs from the conserved cysteine through the conserved F or W. The D gene is left open where the match is weak. Clone size is not always given. Where it is, it says once, few, many or a class for expanded clones.

J | D | size | V | CDR3 | DNA
TRBJ2-1 | TRBD2 | NA | TRBV27 | CASSLRVLAGEGGNEQFF | TGTGCCAGCAGTTTACGTGTACTAGCGGGAGAAGGAGGCAATGAGCAGTTCTTC
TRBJ1-5 | NA | NA | TRBV11-3 | CASSPQGRNQPQHF | TGTGCCAGCAGCCCCCAGGGACGCAATCAGCCCCAGCATTTT
TRBJ2-3 | TRBD2 | NA | TRBV5-3 | CARTPGLAGGRSTDTQYF | TGTGCCAGAACCCCCGGACTAGCGGGAGGGAGAAGCACAGATACGCAGTATTTT
TRBJ2-5 | TRBD1 | NA | TRBV7-9 | CASSMSRPGQRYQETQYF | TGTGCCAGCAGCATGAGTCGTCCGGGACAGAGGTACCAAGAGACCCAGTACTTC
TRBJ2-5 | TRBD1 | NA | TRBV7-2 | CASSPGQVRGETQYF | TGTGCCAGCAGCCCCGGACAGGTCCGTGGAGAGACCCAGTACTTC
TRBJ2-5 | TRBD1 | NA | TRBV5-1 | CASSFDRVGETQYF | TGCGCCAGCAGCTTCGACAGGGTTGGGGAGACCCAGTACTTC
TRBJ2-7 | NA | NA | TRBV11-1 | CASSLAGNYEQYF | TGTGCCAGCAGCTTGGCAGGGAACTACGAGCAGTACTTC
TRBJ1-2 | NA | NA | TRBV28 | CASSTAYWGGTNYGYTF | TGTGCCAGCAGTACGGCCTACTGGGGAGGGACGAACTATGGCTACACCTTC
TRBJ1-1 | NA | NA | TRBV5-1 | CASSLLTENTEAFF | TGCGCCAGCAGCTTGCTAACAGAAAACACTGAAGCTTTCTTT
TRBJ2-4 | NA | NA | TRBV28 | CASKLTAKNIQYF | TGTGCCAGTAAGCTCACGGCCAAAAACATTCAGTACTTC
TRBJ2-5 | NA | NA | TRBV7-2 | CASSGGLADPWGETQYF | TGTGCCAGCAGCGGAGGCTTGGCGGATCCATGGGGAGAGACCCAGTACTTC
TRBJ1-5 | TRBD1 | NA | TRBV6-5 | CASSKGQGNQPQHF | TGTGCCAGCAGCAAGGGACAGGGGAATCAGCCCCAGCATTTT
TRBJ2-1 | NA | NA | TRBV6-1 | CASSEAAASYNEQFF | TGTGCCAGCAGTGAAGCGGCGGCGTCCTACAATGAGCAGTTCTTC
TRBJ2-3 | NA | NA | TRBV29-1 | CSVNPRRDTQYF | TGCAGCGTCAACCCCCGGAGAGATACGCAGTATTTT
TRBJ2-3 | NA | NA | TRBV12-5 | CASGYSGPTDTQYF | TGTGCTAGTGGTTACAGCGGCCCCACAGATACGCAGTATTTT
TRBJ2-1 | NA | NA | TRBV7-3 | CASSTNAASNGNEQFF | TGTGCCAGCAGCACCAACGCTGCCTCGAATGGCAATGAGCAGTTCTTC
TRBJ1-3 | TRBD1 | NA | TRBV19 | CASRFDRGDTIYF | TGTGCCAGTAGATTCGACAGGGGAGACACCATATATTTT
TRBJ2-7 | TRBD2 | NA | TRBV2 | CASSAHVGTSGGLLYEQYF | TGTGCCAGCAGTGCCCACGTGGGGACTAGCGGGGGTCTTTTGTACGAGCAGTACTTC
TRBJ2-1 | TRBD2 | NA | TRBV11-2 | CASSFLAGGNNEQFF | TGTGCCAGCAGCTTCTTAGCGGGAGGTAACAATGAGCAGTTCTTC
TRBJ2-1 | TRBD2 | NA | TRBV30 | CAWSVGGSSYNEQFF | TGTGCCTGGAGTGTTGGCGGGAGCTCCTACAATGAGCAGTTCTTC
TRBJ2-2 | TRBD1 | NA | TRBV7-9 | CASSPKGQGETGELFF | TGTGCCAGCAGCCCAAAGGGACAGGGGGAGACCGGGGAGCTGTTTTTT
TRBJ2-7 | NA | NA | TRBV5-1 | CASSVSEPSYEQYF | TGCGCCAGCAGCGTTTCTGAGCCCTCCTACGAGCAGTACTTC
TRBJ2-1 | NA | once | TRBV5-1 | CASSLATGVSYNEQFF | TGCGCCAGCAGCTTGGCGACGGGAGTATCCTACAATGAGCAGTTCTTC
TRBJ2-5 | NA | NA | TRBV28 | CASSPGGQGYQETQYF | TGTGCCAGCAGCCCCGGGGGCCAAGGGTACCAAGAGACCCAGTACTTC
TRBJ1-4 | TRBD1 | NA | TRBV6-6 | CASRARRGSSEKLFF | TGTGCCAGCAGGGCTCGCAGGGGGTCTTCTGAAAAACTGTTTTTT
TRBJ2-3 | NA | NA | TRBV5-4 | CASSLAGQGTDTQYF | TGTGCCAGCAGCTTGGCCGGGCAGGGCACAGATACGCAGTATTTT
TRBJ1-1 | NA | NA | TRBV28 | CASSLGGRMNTEAFF | TGTGCCAGCAGTTTGGGGGGACGGATGAACACTGAAGCTTTCTTT
TRBJ2-7 | NA | NA | TRBV21-1 | CASATQAESSYEQYF | TGTGCCAGCGCCACCCAAGCGGAGAGCTCCTACGAGCAGTACTTC
TRBJ2-6 | NA | NA | TRBV30 | CAWSVTPGANVLTF | TGTGCCTGGAGTGTTACGCCTGGGGCCAACGTCCTGACTTTC
TRBJ2-2 | NA | once | TRBV28 | CASMGNTGELFF | TGTGCCTCTATGGGGAACACCGGGGAGCTGTTTTTT
TRBJ1-2 | NA | NA | TRBV14 | CASSQDPGLSNYGYTF | TGTGCCAGCAGCCAAGATCCGGGACTGTCTAACTATGGCTACACCTTC
TRBJ2-1 | NA | NA | TRBV5-1 | CASSQRVSSGVDEQFF | TGCGCCAGCAGCCAGAGGGTCTCTAGTGGAGTCGATGAGCAGTTCTTC
TRBJ2-7 | NA | NA | TRBV13 | CASSLQAYEQYF | TGTGCCAGCAGCTTACAAGCCTACGAGCAGTACTTC
TRBJ1-1 | TRBD1 | NA | TRBV6-5 | CASTPRSTGGTEAFF | TGTGCCAGCACCCCACGGTCGACAGGGGGCACTGAAGCTTTCTTT
TRBJ1-3 | NA | NA | TRBV7-2 | CASSLALTGQGNTIYF | TGTGCCAGCAGCCTGGCCTTGACAGGTCAGGGAAACACCATATATTTT
TRBJ2-5 | TRBD1 | NA | TRBV5-4 | CASSTPGQAGETQYF | TGTGCCAGCAGCACTCCGGGACAGGCGGGAGAGACCCAGTACTTC
TRBJ2-4 | TRBD1 | NA | TRBV28 | CASSLSGQGGGNIQYF | TGTGCCAGCAGTTTATCTGGACAGGGGGGCGGGAACATTCAGTACTTC
TRBJ2-5 | NA | NA | TRBV5-6 | CASSLGPQETQYF | TGTGCCAGCAGCTTGGGACCCCAAGAGACCCAGTACTTC
TRBJ2-5 | TRBD1 | once | TRBV6-6 | CASSRRDRGYAETQYF | TGTGCCAGCAGCCGCCGGGACAGGGGTTATGCGGAGACCCAGTACTTC
TRBJ2-3 | TRBD2 | NA | TRBV5-1 | CASSPLTSDTDTQYF | TGCGCCAGCAGCCCCCTGACTAGCGACACAGATACGCAGTATTTT
TRBJ1-1 | NA | NA | TRBV28 | CASSRRENTEAFF | TGTGCCAGCAGTCGCCGGGAGAACACTGAAGCTTTCTTT
TRBJ1-2 | NA | NA | TRBV5-6 | CASSSYDYGYTF | TGTGCCAGCAGCTCATACGACTATGGCTACACCTTC
TRBJ1-1 | NA | NA | TRBV7-9 | CASSLVGGNTEAFF | TGTGCCAGCAGCTTAGTCGGTGGGAACACTGAAGCTTTCTTT
TRBJ1-4 | NA | NA | TRBV7-2 | CASSPQAAATNEKLFF | TGTGCCAGCAGCCCACAGGCGGCCGCAACTAATGAAAAACTGTTTTTT
TRBJ2-7 | TRBD1 | NA | TRBV28 | CASTSAGTGPYEQYF | TGTGCCAGCACCTCAGCCGGGACAGGGCCCTACGAGCAGTACTTC
TRBJ1-5 | NA | NA | TRBV10-3 | CATAKGYSNQPQHF | TGTGCCACCGCGAAAGGGTATAGCAATCAGCCCCAGCATTTT
TRBJ1-2 | NA | NA | TRBV10-3 | CAISESQTLYTF | TGTGCCATCAGTGAGTCCCAGACTCTCTACACCTTC
TRBJ2-7 | NA | NA | TRBV5-8 | CATRTGVAYEQYF | TGTGCCACACGTACGGGAGTGGCCTACGAGCAGTACTTC
TRBJ2-7 | TRBD1 | NA | TRBV7-9 | CASSSGQSSYEQYF | TGTGCCAGCAGCTCGGGACAGAGCTCCTACGAGCAGTACTTC
TRBJ1-2 | NA | NA | TRBV7-3 | CASSPGQGTHHGYTF | TGTGCCAGCAGCCCGGGCCAGGGCACGCACCATGGCTACACCTTC
TRBJ2-3 | TRBD2 | NA | TRBV5-1 | CASSPPTLAGAADTQYF | TGCGCCAGCAGCCCTCCTACACTAGCGGGGGCCGCAGATACGCAGTATTTT